The next 21 T cell receptor beta chains were all read from a single sample in a study of CD8 T cells in ankylosing spondylitis. Study-wide findings and caveats: Ankylosing spondylitis blood appeared to carry a characteristic TCR beta motif of roughly 8 highly homologous variants.

A single record per CDR3 protein comes from TCRdb applying MiXCR to the 5' RACE reads. The table lists some 840,000 distinct CDR3 sequences, roughly 12% of them singletons. The antigens these receptors bind are not known. Specimen: blood, either unsorted or a sorted T cell fraction (not recorded which). The receptors were gathered from a male donor with ankylosing spondylitis.

This clonotype was recorded a few times. The chain employs TRBV10-3 and TRBJ2-7; D is uncertain. This CDR3 spans 12 amino acids. Germline V gene lookup returns CDR1 ENHRY and CDR2 SYGVKD. V dropped 2 bases and J dropped 3 bases, with 5 bases sitting between them. The chain's CDR3 is CAISEDHYEQYF. The CDR3 coding sequence is TGTGCCATCAGTGAGGACCACTACGAGCAGTACTTC.

This sequence joins TRBV4-1 and TRBJ2-2, with 8 bases identical to TRBD1. Trimming cost V 0 bases and J 4 bases; bases outside gene matches: 4. This CDR3 contains 16 residues. CDR1 is MGHRA and CDR2 is YSYEKL in the germline V gene. The CDR3 reads CASSQDGTGGTGELFF. As DNA, the CDR3 is TGCGCCAGCAGCCAAGATGGGACAGGAGGCACCGGGGAGCTGTTTTTT.

V usage is TRBV20-1 and J usage is TRBJ1-2; no reliable D call. The germline V and J ends were trimmed by 3 bases and 0 bases, with 8 bases remaining between them. Germline V gene data show CDR1 as DFQATT and CDR2 as SNEGSKA (reference sequence). This CDR3 spans 13 amino acids. The CDR3, as DNA: TGCAGTGCTAGTAGCCTAACTAACTATGGCTACACCTTC. Translating it yields CSASSLTNYGYTF.

A few counts support this clonotype. DNA for the CDR3: TGCGCCAGCACCCTCGGTGGGACAGTAATTCGGGAGCAGTACTTC. It specifies CASTLGGTVIREQYF. This chain links TRBV5-1 with TRBJ2-7; 7 bases agree with TRBD1. In germline, CDR1 is SGHRS, CDR2 YFSETQ. This CDR3 comprises 15 residues. The junction had 16 bases not matched to a gene; V was cut back by 6 bases and J by 7 bases.

The J gene is TRBJ2-3, the V gene TRBV5-1; the D is unclear. This CDR3 region has 13 residues. Germline-derived CDR1 and CDR2 are SGHRS and YFSETQ. V shed 0 bases and J shed 6 bases, with 8 bases lying between them. The CDR3 spells CASSLDIVDTQYF. DNA for the CDR3: TGCGCCAGCAGCTTGGATATCGTTGATACGCAGTATTTT.

This clonotype was found a few times. The genes are TRBV7-2 and TRBJ2-5; D unclear. The length of the CDR3 is 14 residues. Deletions cut 6 bases from V and 0 bases from J, with 11 bases between. Germline values: CDR1 SGHTA, CDR2 FQGNSA. This CDR3 reads CASRSLAHQETQYF. DNA for the CDR3: TGTGCCAGCAGATCTCTCGCCCACCAAGAGACCCAGTACTTC.

Comment on this clonotype: The junction differs from germline at one of its ends, possibly a read error. The chain is built from TRBV6-6 and TRBJ2-5; 7 nucleotides align to TRBD1. The germline V gene encodes CDR1 MNHNY and CDR2 SVGAGI (reference sequence). The CDR3 is made up of 12 amino acids. The CDR3: CASSYGDSGQHF. CDR3 sequence (DNA): TGTGCCAGCAGTTATGGGGACAGCGGCCAACACTTC.

This clonotype was observed a handful of times. The chain is built from TRBV10-3 and TRBJ2-7; possibly TRBD2 for D (6 bases). The germline CDR1 and CDR2 sequences are ENHRY and SYGVKD. V was clipped by 6 bases and J by 0 bases, with 9 bases between them. This CDR3 is built from 13 residues. The CDR3 DNA follows: TGTGCCATCAGGGGGGGAGTCTCCTACGAGCAGTACTTC. As protein: CAIRGGVSYEQYF.

This chain links TRBV7-2 with TRBJ2-7; TRBD2 matches 7 bases. V shed 5 bases, J shed 3 bases, and the junction held 10 bases outside the gene matches. The germline CDR1 and CDR2 sequences are SGHTA and FQGNSA. The CDR3 covers 15 residues. CDR3 sequence: CASSTAASGYYEQYF. DNA of the CDR3: TGTGCCAGCAGCACCGCCGCTAGCGGATACTACGAGCAGTACTTC.

The gene calls are TRBV20-1 and TRBJ2-2; 7 nucleotides match TRBD2. Trimming took 0 bases from V and 2 from J; bases not matched to a gene: 9. The V gene's germline CDR1 is DFQATT and CDR2 SNEGSKA (reference sequence). CDR3 size: 17 residues. CDR3 amino acids: CSARDSRTRSNTGELFF. The DNA for the CDR3 is TGCAGTGCTAGAGATAGTAGGACTAGAAGCAACACCGGGGAGCTGTTTTTT.

This clonotype appeared many times. This chain joins TRBV20-1 and TRBJ1-6; D not certain. The V end was cut by 1 base, the J end by 7 bases, with 5 bases between. The CDR3 length is 12 residues. Germline V gene sequence: CDR1 DFQATT, CDR2 SNEGSKA (reference sequence). The CDR3 region is CSARGANSPLHF. CDR3 DNA: TGCAGTGCTAGAGGCGCAAATTCACCCCTCCACTTT.

This clonotype came up a few times. V gene TRBV20-1 combines with J gene TRBJ2-7, with D uncertain. Germline CDR1 and CDR2: DFQATT and SNEGSKA (reference sequence). V dropped 3 bases and J dropped 6 bases, with 12 bases sitting between them. The CDR3 has 12 residues. The CDR3 nucleotides are TGCAGTGCTAGTAGGCAGACTGGCGAGCAGTACTTC. This sequence encodes CSASRQTGEQYF.

This clonotype was seen a few times. J is TRBJ2-1 and V is TRBV3-1, with TRBD1 identical over 10 bases. After removal of 4 bases from V and 8 bases from J, the junction contained 8 bases not matched to a gene. The CDR3 has 15 amino acids. CDR1 and CDR2 from the germline V gene are LGHDT and YNNKEL (reference sequence). CDR3 DNA sequence: TGTGCCAGCAGCCGACGGGACAGGGGAATGGATGAGCAGTTCTTC. It is translated as CASSRRDRGMDEQFF.

The rearrangement joins TRBV4-3 to TRBJ1-2; TRBD1 aligns across 9 bases. This CDR3 has 15 amino acids. The V and J ends lost 3 bases and 6 bases, in that order; junction bases with no gene match: 8. Germline V lookup: CDR1 LGHNA, CDR2 YSLEER. The CDR3 region is CASSHPDRGGDGYTF. In nucleotides, the CDR3 is TGCGCCAGCAGCCATCCGGACAGGGGAGGGGATGGCTACACCTTC.

J is TRBJ1-2 and V is TRBV28; unclear D gene. This CDR3 has 13 amino acids. Per germline, CDR1 MDHEN and CDR2 SYDVKM. V dropped 10 bases and J dropped 4 bases, with 16 bases sitting between them. CDR3 sequence (DNA): TGTGCCAATGGGAGGTTCCTTGTCTATGGCTACACCTTC. This sequence encodes CANGRFLVYGYTF.

This chain links TRBV10-3 with TRBJ2-7, with 8 bases aligning to TRBD1. Germline V CDR1 and CDR2: ENHRY, SYGVKD. With V trimmed by 9 bases and J by 5 bases, 3 bases remained unmatched. The CDR3 loop spans 11 amino acids. The CDR3 sequence is CAIRTGNEQYF. CDR3 sequence (DNA): TGTGCCATTCGGACAGGGAACGAGCAGTACTTC.

The rearrangement uses TRBV27 and TRBJ2-1; 13 nucleotides agree with TRBD2. J gave up 9 bases and V 1 base, and 9 bases lay outside the gene matches. The germline gives CDR1 MNHEY, CDR2 SMNVEV (reference sequence). There are 17 residues in the CDR3. Here the CDR3 reads CASSLLPGLAGSGEQFF. In DNA form, the CDR3 reads TGTGCCAGCAGTTTATTGCCGGGACTAGCGGGATCTGGTGAGCAGTTCTTC.

At least ten counts were recorded for this clonotype. The chain has TRBV12-3 or TRBV12-4 and TRBJ1-1; 8 bases are shared with TRBD1. The length of the CDR3 is 13 residues. J gave up 4 bases and V 6 bases, and 4 bases lay outside the gene matches. This CDR3 is CASSWTGSTEAFF. CDR3 bases: TGTGCCAGCAGCTGGACAGGGAGCACTGAAGCTTTCTTT.

Ten or more counts support this clonotype. The chain joins TRBV5-1 to TRBJ1-1; the D is unclear. Germline V gene data show CDR1 as SGHRS and CDR2 as YFSETQ. The CDR3 has 14 residues. V lost 0 bases and J 1 base, leaving 7 bases between the germline ends. The CDR3 sequence: CASSLGVANTEAFF. CDR3 sequence (DNA): TGCGCCAGCAGCTTGGGGGTGGCGAACACTGAAGCTTTCTTT.

The rearrangement links TRBV24-1 to TRBJ2-7, with TRBD1 matching 7 bases. Trimming removed 4 bases from V and 4 bases from J; junction bases left unmatched: 9. The CDR3 length is 15 residues. Germline V lookup: CDR1 KGHDR, CDR2 SFDVKD. CDR3 DNA sequence: TGTGCCACCAGTGACCCCAGGGACAGACAATACGAGCAGTACTTC. Its translation is CATSDPRDRQYEQYF.

The rearrangement links TRBV11-1 to TRBJ2-6; D remains unclear. Trimming cost V 2 bases and J 4 bases, with 12 bases left between them. CDR1 and CDR2 from the germline V gene are SGHAT and FQDESV (reference sequence). The CDR3 extends over 16 amino acids. DNA for the CDR3: TGTGCCAGCAGCTTAACGATGGGATCCGGGGCCAACGTCCTGACTTTC. It encodes CASSLTMGSGANVLTF.